Below are 19 T cell receptor beta chains sequenced from a single sample in a study of identical twins. TCRdb reprocessed the 5' RACE reads via MiXCR and lists one record per CDR3 protein. Found here are 1.5 million to 2 million distinct CDR3 sequences, 32% of them singletons; the top ten hold more than 0.25%. The specimen sequenced was cord blood. These receptors all stem from a newborn girl in good health.

The chain joins TRBV3-1 to TRBJ2-5, with unresolved D. This CDR3 region has 15 residues. CDR1 LGHDT and CDR2 YNNKEL come from the germline V gene (reference sequence). V was pared by 1 base and J by 2 bases, with 11 bases between. CDR3 sequence: CASSQGVLTQETQYF. CDR3 DNA: TGTGCCAGCAGCCAAGGGGTCCTTACACAAGAGACCCAGTACTTC.

The V call is TRBV6-1, the J call TRBJ2-3; maybe TRBD1 (5 bases). The CDR3 is made up of 13 amino acids. In germline, CDR1 is MNHNS, CDR2 SASEGT. V lost 8 bases and J lost 8, with 17 bases in between. The DNA for the CDR3 is TGTGCCAGCGAGGCCCAGGGCCGCTCTACGCAGTATTTT. Translating it yields CASEAQGRSTQYF.

The chain is built from TRBV2 and TRBJ2-3, with D possibly matching TRBD1 (8 bases). The germline gives CDR1 SNHLY, CDR2 FYNNEI. The CDR3 has 15 amino acids. V was pared by 4 bases and J by 4 bases, with 15 bases between. The CDR3 here is CASSVDRGGADTQYF. CDR3 in DNA: TGTGCCAGCAGTGTCGACAGGGGAGGGGCAGATACGCAGTATTTT.

This clonotype was observed a few times. The chain joins TRBV6-5 to TRBJ2-4; 10 bases agree with TRBD1. The J call is doubtful: the DNA matches TRBJ2-7 better. Germline loops: CDR1 MNHEY, CDR2 SVGAGI. The CDR3 length is 14 residues. CDR3 coding DNA: TGTGCCAGCAGCCCGGGACAGGGGTTCAACGAGCAGTACTTC. This gives the protein CASSPGQGFNEQYF.

This chain links TRBV3-1 with TRBJ2-7; maybe TRBD1 (6 bases). CDR1 is LGHDT and CDR2 is YNNKEL in the germline V gene (reference sequence). Trimming removed 0 bases at V and 11 bases at J, with 11 bases between. CDR3 length equals 12 residues. CDR3 DNA sequence: TGTGCCAGCAGCCAAGAGGGGGCCAGTGAGTACTTC. It codes for CASSQEGASEYF.

This clonotype was detected ten times or more. V is TRBV29-1 and J is TRBJ2-1; either TRBD1 or TRBD2 may fit D (5 bases each). Germline CDR1 is SQVTM and CDR2 is ANQGSEA. With 4 bases removed from V and 9 bases from J, the gap between germline ends came to 16 bases. CDR3 length equals 13 residues. CDR3 in amino acids: CSVVAHGDGEQFF. CDR3 bases: TGCAGCGTTGTTGCCCACGGGGACGGTGAGCAGTTCTTC.

The gene calls are TRBV12-3 or TRBV12-4 and TRBJ2-1; 10 positions agree with TRBD2. The end of the DNA aligns better with TRBJ2-7, so the J call may be wrong. The CDR3 is made up of 15 amino acids. Here the CDR3 reads CASRQRTSGYNEQYF. The CDR3 bases are TGTGCCAGCAGACAGAGGACTAGCGGTTACAATGAGCAGTACTTC.

This clonotype was seen a few times. The CDR3 nucleotides read TGTGCCAGCAGCGCCGTAGCGGGGCCCGAGAACATTCAGTACTTC. It specifies CASSAVAGPENIQYF. This sequence joins TRBV9 and TRBJ2-4; TRBD2 matches at 8 bases. There are 15 residues in the CDR3. Per germline, CDR1 SGDLS and CDR2 YYNGEE. With 3 bases clipped from V and 7 bases from J, the junction kept 9 bases outside the gene matches.

V gene TRBV5-1 combines with J gene TRBJ1-4; tentative D call: TRBD1 (5 bases). Trimming took 4 bases from V and 0 from J, leaving 10 bases between them. Germline CDR1 is SGHRS and CDR2 is YFSETQ. CDR3 size: 15 residues. The CDR3 here is CASSGGGATNEKLFF. CDR3 DNA: TGCGCCAGCAGCGGGGGAGGTGCAACTAATGAAAAACTGTTTTTT.

A few counts support this clonotype. The DNA for the CDR3 is TGTGCCAGCAGTTCCCCCCGACAGGGCCTAAACACCGGGGAGCTGTTTTTT. Translating gives CASSSPRQGLNTGELFF. The rearrangement uses TRBV6-2 or TRBV6-3 and TRBJ2-2; TRBD1 matches 7 bases. Germline trimming cut 4 bases from V and 2 bases from J; bases unmatched to any gene: 10. Germline V gene sequence: CDR1 MNHEY, CDR2 SVGEGT. This CDR3 has 17 residues.

This clonotype has just a few counts. In DNA, the CDR3 is TGTGCCATCAGTGTAAGGGGGACGAACACCGGGGAGCTGTTTTTT. Amino acids: CAISVRGTNTGELFF. The gene calls are TRBV10-3 and TRBJ2-2; TRBD1 might be the D (6 bases). CDR1 and CDR2 from the germline V gene are ENHRY and SYGVKD. Trimming left V 4 bases short and J 0 bases short, with 9 bases between. This CDR3 has 15 amino acids.

CDR3 sequence (DNA): TGTGCCAGCAGCTCGAGACAGAATGAAAAACTGTTTTTT. This translates into CASSSRQNEKLFF. The chain combines TRBV7-9 with TRBJ1-4; the D gene is possibly TRBD1 (5 bases). Trimming left V 4 bases short and J 5 bases short, with 8 bases between. CDR1 and CDR2 (germline): SEHNR, FQNEAQ (reference sequence). This CDR3 has 13 residues.

V gene TRBV20-1 combines with J gene TRBJ1-5; D ambiguous. Trimming pared 4 bases from V and 0 bases from J, leaving 13 bases between. The CDR3 has 15 residues. The germline V gene encodes CDR1 DFQATT and CDR2 SNEGSKA (reference sequence). CDR3 sequence (DNA): TGCAGTGCTACGGCGAGGATCTATAGCAATCAGCCCCAGCATTTT. This encodes CSATARIYSNQPQHF.

CDR3 loop: CSARGVRGNQPQHF. The CDR3 nucleotides read TGCAGTGCTAGAGGGGTCAGGGGCAATCAGCCCCAGCATTTT. The chain recombines TRBV20-1 with TRBJ1-5, with D possibly TRBD1 on 5 matching bases. Germline V gene lookup returns CDR1 DFQATT and CDR2 SNEGSKA (reference sequence). CDR3 length: 14 amino acids. V was trimmed by 1 base and J by 2 bases, leaving 9 bases between them.

Ten or more counts support this clonotype. This chain joins TRBV28 and TRBJ2-1; 7 bases line up with TRBD2. The J segment lost 7 bases and the V segment lost 6 bases, leaving 9 bases of the junction unmatched. There are 14 residues in the CDR3. Germline CDR1 is MDHEN and CDR2 is SYDVKM. The CDR3 DNA follows: TGTGCCAGCAGCCCTTACGTGGGGGGGAATGAGCAGTTCTTC. Translation gives CASSPYVGGNEQFF.

V and J are TRBV12-3 or TRBV12-4 and TRBJ2-5; 7 nucleotides match TRBD1. The CDR3 length is 14 residues. Trimming removed 5 bases from V and 5 bases from J; junction bases left unmatched: 8. CDR3 in amino acids: CASSRRGYEETQYF. The CDR3, as DNA: TGTGCCAGCAGTCGCAGGGGGTACGAGGAGACCCAGTACTTC.

There are many counts of this clonotype. This sequence joins TRBV28 and TRBJ2-1; tentatively, D is TRBD1 (5 bases). Germline values: CDR1 MDHEN, CDR2 SYDVKM. The CDR3 consists of 15 residues. V was shortened by 2 bases and J by 1 base, with 9 bases between the two germline ends. This CDR3 is CASSLMAGSYNEQFF. CDR3 bases: TGTGCCAGCAGTTTAATGGCAGGGTCCTACAATGAGCAGTTCTTC.

This clonotype was observed a few times. This sequence joins TRBV27 and TRBJ1-2, with 9 positions matching TRBD1. J gave up 2 bases and V 4 bases, and 11 bases lay outside the gene matches. The CDR3 totals 17 residues. CDR1 is MNHEY and CDR2 is SMNVEV in the germline V gene (reference sequence). The CDR3 coding sequence is TGTGCCAGCAGTTCGCCGGGACAGGGAACGGCCAACTATGGCTACACCTTC. This translates into CASSSPGQGTANYGYTF.

J is TRBJ2-7 and V is TRBV6-5, with 7 bases fitting TRBD2. The CDR3 has 14 amino acids. Germline trimming cut 6 bases from V and 6 bases from J; bases unmatched to any gene: 11. Germline lookup yields CDR1 MNHEY and CDR2 SVGAGI. In DNA form, the CDR3 reads TGTGCCAGCAGCAAAGTGGCGGGAGTACCCGAGCAGTACTTC. It codes for CASSKVAGVPEQYF.